This TCR beta chain appears in the sequencing data of a study of PD-L1 blockade in urothelial cancer. Turning to the study itself: Patients arrived having already received 0 to 3 prior chemotherapy regimens. Blood analysis took place 3 weeks (second dose) and 6 weeks after treatment start.

Between the trimmed V and J ends, which lost 5 bases and 0 bases, there was a span of 14 bases. Germline CDR1 SGHTA, CDR2 FQGNSA. The CDR3 spans 15 residues. Synthetically made TCR analog templates were put into each PCR as spikes. Profiled with immunoSEQ multiplex PCR; TCRdb holds only in-frame clones, not every one. The data show about 80,000 clones, with about nine tenths seen just once and roughly 5.2% held by the top ten. The specimen comprised PBMCs, sampled around atezolizumab (anti-PD-L1) treatment. This receptor was obtained from a woman between 65 and 79 years old with urothelial cancer. The chain joins TRBV7-2 to TRBJ2-7, with TRBD1 as a possible D gene (6 bases). The CDR3 nucleotides are TGTGCCAGCAGCGTGACAGGCCTTGCCTCCTACGAGCAGTACTTC. Translation gives CASSVTGLASYEQYF. Using reference TRBV7-2 and TRBJ2-7 for the parts outside the CDR3, the full variable domain is GAGVSQSPSNKVTEKGKDVELRCDPISGHTALYWYRQSLGQGLEFLIYFQGNSAPDKSGLPSDRFSAERTGGSVSTLTIQRTQQEDSAVYLCASSVTGLASYEQYFGPGTRLTVT.